Detailed here is one T cell receptor beta chain. The antigen is unknown. With 60 Vbeta and 13 Jbeta primers, the PCR was carried out. This table comes from immunoSEQ multiplex PCR, and its TCRdb copy is limited to in-frame clones, with some not included. This sample has around 210,000 clones, with about 88% found just once. The source of the sample is a study of cytomegalovirus exposure and HLA in healthy donors. Whole-study context: Earlier, 110 million or so unique TCR beta sequences were recovered from roughly 180 million T cells by an analysis. Findings and limits, study-wide: Several of the most significant clusters appeared linked to common viral pathogens, based on a later analysis.

Germline values: CDR1 LNHDA, CDR2 SQIVND (reference sequence). Trimming shortened V by 3 bases and J by 9 bases, and 14 bases separated the two germline ends. The CDR3 sequence is 13 residues long. V and J are TRBV19 and TRBJ2-5, with D uncertain. Sequences were obtained from PBMCs. The TCR comes from a girl under 10 years old in good health and CMV-seronegative. CDR3 nucleotides: TGTGCCAGTAGTATGCGAAGCTCTGGTCCCCAGTACTTC. Amino acid sequence: CASSMRSSGPQYF.